These 27 T cell receptor beta chains originate from one sample sequenced in a study of blood T cell repertoires in COVID-19. Generated by immunoSEQ multiplex PCR, the TCRdb table keeps only in-frame clones and is missing some. The sample has approximately 290,000 clones, under 90% seen once. Material: peripheral blood. Receptor source: a woman under 40 with COVID-19, enrolled during active disease.

This clone was observed once. The chain employs TRBV7-9 and TRBJ2-7, with D maybe TRBD2 (6 bases). V lost 0 bases to trimming and J lost 2 bases, with 8 bases between them. Per the germline V gene, CDR1 is SEHNR and CDR2 is FQNEAQ (reference sequence). The CDR3 runs to 14 residues. The DNA for the CDR3 is TGTGCCAGCAGCTTAGCGGGGGGAACCTACGAGCAGTACTTC. Translated: CASSLAGGTYEQYF.

The gene calls are TRBV7-9 and TRBJ2-7; D is ambiguous. Trimming removed 5 bases from V and 2 bases from J, with 4 bases in between. The CDR3 has 11 amino acids. CDR1 is SEHNR, CDR2 FQNEAQ, per germline (reference sequence). CDR3 nucleotide sequence: TGTGCCAGCAGCCCGGCCTACGAGCAGTACTTC. Translation: CASSPAYEQYF.

Here the CDR3 DNA reads TGTGCCAGCACCAGGGGCCTCGGCGGGGAGCTGTTTTTT. This codes for CASTRGLGGELFF. The V call is TRBV2, the J call TRBJ2-2, with D tentatively TRBD1 (6 bases). CDR3 length: 13 amino acids. Per the germline V gene, CDR1 is SNHLY and CDR2 is FYNNEI. V was pared by 7 bases and J by 7 bases, with 13 bases between.

This CDR3 reads CASSYGGARADTQYF. In DNA, the CDR3 is TGTGCCAGCAGTTACGGGGGGGCCAGGGCAGATACGCAGTATTTT. This rearrangement joins TRBV6-5 to TRBJ2-3; weak D call: TRBD2 (7 bases). V shed 2 bases and J shed 4 bases, with 13 bases lying between them. The germline gives CDR1 MNHEY, CDR2 SVGAGI. CDR3 length: 15 amino acids.

The V gene is TRBV20-1, the J gene TRBJ2-1; tentative D call: TRBD1 (6 bases). Trimming removed 3 bases at V and 9 bases at J, with 12 bases between. CDR1 and CDR2 from the germline V gene are DFQATT and SNEGSKA (reference sequence). There are 12 residues in the CDR3. DNA of the CDR3: TGCAGTGCTAGTAGGGGGTCCGGTGAGCAGTTCTTC. As protein: CSASRGSGEQFF.

This chain uses TRBV28 with TRBJ2-5; no clear D. The length of the CDR3 is 13 residues. CDR1 is MDHEN, CDR2 SYDVKM, per germline. The germline V and J ends were trimmed by 6 bases and 1 base, with 9 bases remaining between them. The CDR3 DNA is TGTGCCAGCAGACACCGATTCCAAGAGACCCAGTACTTC. Protein sequence: CASRHRFQETQYF.

This clone showed up just once. The chain recombines TRBV30 with TRBJ2-2; 8 nucleotides match TRBD1. Trimming removed 5 bases from V and 1 base from J; junction bases left unmatched: 0. This CDR3 is built from 13 residues. Germline values: CDR1 GTSNPN, CDR2 SVGIG (reference sequence). The CDR3 DNA reads TGTGCCTGGGGACAGGGGAACACCGGGGAGCTGTTTTTT. Encoded protein: CAWGQGNTGELFF.

The V and J genes are TRBV20-1 and TRBJ1-4; D unresolved. This CDR3 spans 10 amino acids. Per germline, CDR1 DFQATT and CDR2 SNEGSKA (reference sequence). The CDR3, as DNA: TGCAGGCGGGTTAATGAAAAACTGTTTTTT. It codes for CRRVNEKLFF.

The chain combines TRBV18 with TRBJ1-6; TRBD1 matches 7 bases. The trim removed 4 bases at V and 6 bases at J, leaving 9 bases unmatched. Per germline, CDR1 KGHSH and CDR2 LQKENI. This CDR3 region has 16 residues. This chain's CDR3 is CASSLNPGTANSPLHF. The CDR3, as DNA: TGTGCCAGCTCACTCAACCCGGGGACAGCTAATTCACCCCTCCACTTT.

J is TRBJ1-4 and V is TRBV9, with D maybe TRBD1 (6 bases). Germline CDR1 is SGDLS and CDR2 is YYNGEE. The CDR3 is 17 amino acids. The V end lost 4 bases, the J end lost 4 bases, and 20 bases lay between the germline ends. As DNA, the CDR3 is TGTGCCAGCAGCTTCCGCCCCCAACAGGGAAATAATGAAAAACTGTTTTTT. Residues: CASSFRPQQGNNEKLFF.

The rearrangement joins TRBV6-4 to TRBJ2-3; D perhaps matches TRBD2 (6 bases). Germline V gene lookup returns CDR1 MRHNA and CDR2 SNTAGT. This CDR3 has 15 amino acids. Trimming took off 2 bases at V and 3 bases at J, with 12 bases between the two ends. The CDR3 region is CASSDVSAGTDTQYF. The CDR3 coding sequence is TGTGCCAGCAGTGACGTATCAGCGGGTACAGATACGCAGTATTTT.

The chain employs TRBV5-1 and TRBJ2-7; D might be TRBD2 (7 bases). Trimming took 4 bases from V and 5 from J, leaving 19 bases between them. Germline V gives CDR1 SGHRS, CDR2 YFSETQ. The CDR3 is 15 amino acids. The chain's CDR3 is CASSPKGGRENEQYF. The CDR3, as DNA: TGCGCCAGCAGCCCAAAGGGGGGGCGAGAAAACGAGCAGTACTTC.

CDR3 protein: CASSSTGSGGYDEQYF. The CDR3 DNA is TGCGCCAGCAGCTCCACGGGTAGCGGGGGTTACGACGAGCAGTACTTC. J is TRBJ2-7 and V is TRBV5-1; TRBD2 aligns across 9 bases. Germline loops: CDR1 SGHRS, CDR2 YFSETQ. The length of the CDR3 is 16 residues. V trimming: 3 bases; J trimming: 5 bases; junction bases outside the gene matches: 12. The full variable domain, in which reference TRBV5-1 and TRBJ2-7 provide the parts outside the CDR3, is KAGVTQTPRYLIKTRGQQVTLSCSPISGHRSVSWYQQTPGQGLQFLFEYFSETQRNKGNFPGRFSGRQFSNSRSEMNVSTLELGDSALYLCASSSTGSGGYDEQYFGPGTRLTVT.

This clone appeared a single time. The V gene is TRBV10-3, the J gene TRBJ2-3; 8 bases map to TRBD1. This CDR3 contains 16 residues. V lost 4 bases to trimming and J lost 0 bases; unmatched junction nucleotides: 6. CDR1 and CDR2 (germline): ENHRY, SYGVKD. Here the CDR3 reads CAISGRTGRSTDTQYF. In DNA form, the CDR3 reads TGTGCCATCAGTGGCAGGACAGGGAGGAGCACAGATACGCAGTATTTT.

The chain carries TRBV7-2 and TRBJ1-5; perhaps TRBD1 as D (6 bases). V dropped 5 bases and J dropped 7 bases, with 15 bases sitting between them. Germline assignment: CDR1 SGHTA and CDR2 FQGNSA. This CDR3 contains 14 residues. CDR3 amino acids: CASSPDSSGQPQHF. In nucleotides, the CDR3 is TGTGCCAGCAGCCCGGACAGTTCGGGACAGCCCCAGCATTTT.

The V gene is TRBV6-5, the J gene TRBJ1-5, with 8 nucleotides matching TRBD1. Trimming cost V 5 bases and J 1 base; bases outside gene matches: 4. The CDR3 is 15 amino acids. The V gene's germline CDR1 is MNHEY and CDR2 SVGAGI. The CDR3, as DNA: TGTGCCAGCAGTAGGACAGGGTCCAGCAATCAGCCCCAGCATTTT. This translates into CASSRTGSSNQPQHF.

This chain connects TRBV4-1 to TRBJ1-4, with 11 bases matching TRBD1. The CDR3 is made up of 17 amino acids. Germline-derived CDR1 and CDR2 are MGHRA and YSYEKL. Trimming removed 3 bases from V and 6 bases from J; junction bases left unmatched: 9. CDR3 coding DNA: TGCGCCAGCAGCCACCAGGGACAGGGGGGTAGGGATGAAAAACTGTTTTTT. This codes for CASSHQGQGGRDEKLFF.

The V and J genes are TRBV7-2 and TRBJ1-2; 7 nucleotides agree with TRBD1. The CDR3 has 15 amino acids. J was trimmed by 3 bases and V by 7 bases; bases with no gene match: 11. CDR1 is SGHTA and CDR2 is FQGNSA in the germline V gene. CDR3 amino acids: CASTSKGQSYYGYTF. DNA for the CDR3: TGTGCCAGCACCTCCAAGGGACAGTCATACTATGGCTACACCTTC.

The chain carries TRBV29-1 and TRBJ1-1; 10 bases map to TRBD1. The germline V gene encodes CDR1 SQVTM and CDR2 ANQGSEA. The CDR3 has 13 amino acids. In DNA, the CDR3 is TGCAGTGGGACAGGGGCCTATTACACTGAAGCTTTCTTT. This translates into CSGTGAYYTEAFF. Combining the CDR3 with reference TRBV29-1 and TRBJ1-1 gives the whole variable domain SAVISQKPSRDICQRGTSLTIQCQVDSQVTMMFWYRQQPGQSLTLIATANQGSEATYESGFVIDKFPISRPNLTFSTLTVSNMSPEDSSIYLCSGTGAYYTEAFFGQGTRLTVV.

The rearrangement uses TRBV6-6 and TRBJ1-5; 11 bases are a match to TRBD1. The ends lost 5 bases at V and 0 bases at J; junction bases unmatched: 9. Germline V lookup: CDR1 MNHNY, CDR2 SVGAGI (reference sequence). The CDR3 consists of 18 residues. CDR3 bases: TGTGCCAGCAGTCTACCGGGACAGGGGGGTTGTAGCAATCAGCCCCAGCATTTT. Translation gives CASSLPGQGGCSNQPQHF.

V gene TRBV7-8 combines with J gene TRBJ1-2; TRBD1 might be the D (6 bases). The CDR3 length is 16 residues. Germline V gene data show CDR1 as SGHVS and CDR2 as FQNEAQ. Trimming removed 5 bases at V and 9 bases at J, with 25 bases between. CDR3 nucleotides: TGTGCCAGCAGCCCCACCCTGCGGGGAGGGGGGACCCGCTACACCTTC. Translated: CASSPTLRGGGTRYTF.

The rearrangement uses TRBV5-1 and TRBJ2-7; 10 positions agree with TRBD1. This CDR3 region has 19 residues. Germline CDR1 reads SGHRS; CDR2 reads YFSETQ. J lost 0 bases, V lost 0 bases, and 12 bases had no gene match. Here the CDR3 reads CASSLGPLGTGEVSYEQYF. The CDR3 DNA reads as TGCGCCAGCAGCTTGGGACCGTTGGGGACAGGGGAAGTCTCCTACGAGCAGTACTTC.

This chain uses TRBV7-9 with TRBJ1-1, with D possibly TRBD1 on 6 matching bases. This CDR3 has 14 residues. With 5 bases removed from V and 4 bases from J, the gap between germline ends came to 14 bases. Per germline, CDR1 SEHNR and CDR2 FQNEAQ (reference sequence). This CDR3 is CASSLFWGLTEAFF. Written as DNA, the CDR3 is TGTGCCAGCAGCCTGTTTTGGGGGCTCACTGAAGCTTTCTTT.

This clone was counted a few times. The V call is TRBV12-5, the J call TRBJ1-1, with 8 bases that match TRBD1. Trimming took 4 bases from V and 0 from J; bases not matched to a gene: 4. The CDR3 has 15 residues. The germline CDR1 and CDR2 sequences are LGHNT and FRNRAP. The CDR3 is CASGWGTGMNTEAFF. CDR3 sequence (DNA): TGTGCTAGTGGTTGGGGGACAGGCATGAACACTGAAGCTTTCTTT. The full variable domain, completed using reference TRBV12-5 and TRBJ1-1, is DARVTQTPRHKVTEMGQEVTMRCQPILGHNTVFWYRQTMMQGLELLAYFRNRAPLDDSGMPKDRFSAEMPDATLATLKIQPSEPRDSAVYFCASGWGTGMNTEAFFGQGTRLTVV.

The J gene is TRBJ2-5, the V gene TRBV15, with 8 bases matching TRBD2. Trimming cost V 2 bases and J 1 base; bases outside gene matches: 3. The length of the CDR3 is 15 residues. Germline V CDR1 and CDR2: LNHNV, YYDKDF (reference sequence). DNA for the CDR3: TGTGCCACCAGCAGAACCCGGGGGGGCCAAGAGACCCAGTACTTC. This translates into CATSRTRGGQETQYF.

The chain is built from TRBV10-3 and TRBJ2-7; D might be TRBD2 (5 bases). CDR1 is ENHRY and CDR2 is SYGVKD in the germline V gene. Trimming stripped 4 bases from V and 0 bases from J, with 13 bases between. This CDR3 is built from 15 residues. Written as DNA, the CDR3 is TGTGCCATCAGTGGAAAAGGACTGGGCTCCTACGAGCAGTACTTC. Its translation is CAISGKGLGSYEQYF.

A remark on this clone: One end of the junction is discordant with germline, which a read error may explain. The chain links TRBV6-6 to TRBJ1-1; no firm D call. Germline values: CDR1 MNHNY, CDR2 SVGAGI (reference sequence). The CDR3 runs to 12 residues. The CDR3 DNA reads as TGTGCCAGCAGTTCTGACAACATTGAAGCTTTCTTT. The encoded protein is CASSSDNIEAFF.